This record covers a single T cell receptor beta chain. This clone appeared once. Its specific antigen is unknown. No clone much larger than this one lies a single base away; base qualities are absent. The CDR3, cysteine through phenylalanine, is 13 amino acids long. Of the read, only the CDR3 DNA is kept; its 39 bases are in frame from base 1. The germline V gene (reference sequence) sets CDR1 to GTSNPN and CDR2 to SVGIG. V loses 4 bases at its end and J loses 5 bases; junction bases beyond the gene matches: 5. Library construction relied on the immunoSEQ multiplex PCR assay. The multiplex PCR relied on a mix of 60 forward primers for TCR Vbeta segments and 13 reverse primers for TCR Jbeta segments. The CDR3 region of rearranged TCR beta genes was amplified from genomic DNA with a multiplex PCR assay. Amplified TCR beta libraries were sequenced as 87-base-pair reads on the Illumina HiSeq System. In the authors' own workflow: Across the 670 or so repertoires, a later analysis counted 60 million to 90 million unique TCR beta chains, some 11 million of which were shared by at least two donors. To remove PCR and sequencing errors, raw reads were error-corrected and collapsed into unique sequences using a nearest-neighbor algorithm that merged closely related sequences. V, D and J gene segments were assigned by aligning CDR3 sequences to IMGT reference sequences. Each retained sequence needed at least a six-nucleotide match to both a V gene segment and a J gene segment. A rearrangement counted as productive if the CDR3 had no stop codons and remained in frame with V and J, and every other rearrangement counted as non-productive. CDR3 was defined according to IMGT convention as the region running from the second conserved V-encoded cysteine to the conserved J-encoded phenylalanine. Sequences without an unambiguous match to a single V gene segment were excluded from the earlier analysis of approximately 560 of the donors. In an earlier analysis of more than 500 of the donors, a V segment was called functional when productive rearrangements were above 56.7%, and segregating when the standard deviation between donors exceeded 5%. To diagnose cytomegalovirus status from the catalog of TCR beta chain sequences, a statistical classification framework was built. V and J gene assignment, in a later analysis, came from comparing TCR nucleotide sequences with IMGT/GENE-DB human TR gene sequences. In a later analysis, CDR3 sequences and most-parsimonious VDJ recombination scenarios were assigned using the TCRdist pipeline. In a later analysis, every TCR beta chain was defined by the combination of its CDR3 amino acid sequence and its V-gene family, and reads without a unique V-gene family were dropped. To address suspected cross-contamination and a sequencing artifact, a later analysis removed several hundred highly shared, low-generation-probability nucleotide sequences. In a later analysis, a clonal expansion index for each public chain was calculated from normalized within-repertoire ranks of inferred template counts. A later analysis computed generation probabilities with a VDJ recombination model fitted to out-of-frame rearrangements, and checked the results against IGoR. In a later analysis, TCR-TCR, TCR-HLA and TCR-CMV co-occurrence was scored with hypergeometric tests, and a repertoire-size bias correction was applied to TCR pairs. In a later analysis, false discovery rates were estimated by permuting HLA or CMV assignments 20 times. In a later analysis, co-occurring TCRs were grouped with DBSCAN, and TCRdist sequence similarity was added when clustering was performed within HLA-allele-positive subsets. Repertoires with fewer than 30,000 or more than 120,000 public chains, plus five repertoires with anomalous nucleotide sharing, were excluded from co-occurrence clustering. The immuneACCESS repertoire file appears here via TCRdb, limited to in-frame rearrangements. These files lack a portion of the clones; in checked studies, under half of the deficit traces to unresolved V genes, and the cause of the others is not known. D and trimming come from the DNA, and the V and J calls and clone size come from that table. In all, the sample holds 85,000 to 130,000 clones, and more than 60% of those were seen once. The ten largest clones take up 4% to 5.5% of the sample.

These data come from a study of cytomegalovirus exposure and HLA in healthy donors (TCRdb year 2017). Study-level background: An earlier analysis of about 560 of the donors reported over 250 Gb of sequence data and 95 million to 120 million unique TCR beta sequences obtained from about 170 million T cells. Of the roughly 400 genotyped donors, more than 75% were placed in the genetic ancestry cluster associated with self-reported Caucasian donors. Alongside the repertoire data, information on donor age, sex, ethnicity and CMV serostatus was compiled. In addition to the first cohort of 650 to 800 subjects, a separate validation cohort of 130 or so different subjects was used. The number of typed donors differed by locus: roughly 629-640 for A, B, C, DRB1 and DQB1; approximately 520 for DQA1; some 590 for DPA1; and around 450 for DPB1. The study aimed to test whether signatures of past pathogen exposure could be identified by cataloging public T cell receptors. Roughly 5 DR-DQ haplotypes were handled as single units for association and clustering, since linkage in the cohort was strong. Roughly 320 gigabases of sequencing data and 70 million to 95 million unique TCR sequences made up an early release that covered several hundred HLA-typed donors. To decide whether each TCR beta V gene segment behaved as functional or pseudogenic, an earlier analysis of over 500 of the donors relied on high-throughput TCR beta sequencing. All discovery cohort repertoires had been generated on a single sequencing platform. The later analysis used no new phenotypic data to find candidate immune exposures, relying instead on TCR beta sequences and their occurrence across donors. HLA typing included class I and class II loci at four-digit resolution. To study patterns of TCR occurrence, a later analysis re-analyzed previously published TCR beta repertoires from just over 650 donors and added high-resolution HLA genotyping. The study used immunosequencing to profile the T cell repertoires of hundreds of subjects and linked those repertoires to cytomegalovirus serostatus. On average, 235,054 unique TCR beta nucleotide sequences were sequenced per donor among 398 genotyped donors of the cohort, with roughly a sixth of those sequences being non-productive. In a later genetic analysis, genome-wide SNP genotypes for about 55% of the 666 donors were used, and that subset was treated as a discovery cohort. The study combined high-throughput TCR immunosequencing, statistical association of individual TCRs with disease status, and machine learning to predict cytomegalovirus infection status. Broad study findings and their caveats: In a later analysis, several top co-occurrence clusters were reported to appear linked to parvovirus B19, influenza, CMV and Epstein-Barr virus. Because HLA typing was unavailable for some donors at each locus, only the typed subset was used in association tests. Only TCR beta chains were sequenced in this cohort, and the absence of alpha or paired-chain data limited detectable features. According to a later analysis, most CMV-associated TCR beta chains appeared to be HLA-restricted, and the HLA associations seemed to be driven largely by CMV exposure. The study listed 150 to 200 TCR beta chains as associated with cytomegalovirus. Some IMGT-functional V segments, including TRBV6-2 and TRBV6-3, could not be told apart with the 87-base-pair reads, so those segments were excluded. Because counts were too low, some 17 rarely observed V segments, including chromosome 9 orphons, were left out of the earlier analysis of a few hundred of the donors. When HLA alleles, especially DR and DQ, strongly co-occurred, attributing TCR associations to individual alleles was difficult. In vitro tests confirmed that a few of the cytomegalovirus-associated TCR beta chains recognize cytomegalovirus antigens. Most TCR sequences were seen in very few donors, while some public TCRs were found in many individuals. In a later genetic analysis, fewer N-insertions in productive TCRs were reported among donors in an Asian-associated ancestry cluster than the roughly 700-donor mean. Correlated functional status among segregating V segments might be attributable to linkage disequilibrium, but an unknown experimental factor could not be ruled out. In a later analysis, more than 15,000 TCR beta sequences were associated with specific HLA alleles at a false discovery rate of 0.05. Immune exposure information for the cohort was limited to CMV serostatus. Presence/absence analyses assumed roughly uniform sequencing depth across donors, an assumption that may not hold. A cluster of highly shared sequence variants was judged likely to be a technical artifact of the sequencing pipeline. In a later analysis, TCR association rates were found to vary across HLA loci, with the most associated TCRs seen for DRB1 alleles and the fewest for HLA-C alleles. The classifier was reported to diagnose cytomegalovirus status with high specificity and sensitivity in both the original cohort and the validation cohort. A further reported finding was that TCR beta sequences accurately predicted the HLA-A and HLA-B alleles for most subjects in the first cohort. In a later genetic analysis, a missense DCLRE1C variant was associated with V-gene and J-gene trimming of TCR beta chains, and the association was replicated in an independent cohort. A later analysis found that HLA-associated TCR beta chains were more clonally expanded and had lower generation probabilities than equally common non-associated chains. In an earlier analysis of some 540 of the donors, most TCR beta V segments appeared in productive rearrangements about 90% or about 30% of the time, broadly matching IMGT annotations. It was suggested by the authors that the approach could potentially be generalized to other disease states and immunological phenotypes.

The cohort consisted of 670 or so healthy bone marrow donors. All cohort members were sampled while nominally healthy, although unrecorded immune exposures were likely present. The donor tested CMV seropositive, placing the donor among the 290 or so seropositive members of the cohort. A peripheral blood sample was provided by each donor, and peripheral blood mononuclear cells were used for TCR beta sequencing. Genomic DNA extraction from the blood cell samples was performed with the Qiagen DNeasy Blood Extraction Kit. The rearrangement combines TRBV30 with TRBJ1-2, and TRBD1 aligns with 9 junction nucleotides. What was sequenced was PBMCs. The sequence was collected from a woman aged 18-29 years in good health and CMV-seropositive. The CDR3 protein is CAWNPTGGYGYTF. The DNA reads TGTGCCTGGAACCCGACAGGGGGGTATGGCTACACCTTC. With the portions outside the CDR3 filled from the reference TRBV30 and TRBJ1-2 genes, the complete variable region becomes SQTIHQWPATLVQPVGSPLSLECTVEGTSNPNLYWYRQAAGRGLQLLFYSVGIGQISSEVPQNLSASRPQDRQFILSSKKLLLSDSGFYLCAWNPTGGYGYTFGSGTRLTVV.